Listed here are 11 T cell receptor beta chains from one sample, sequenced in a study of T cells expressing NK-cell markers. TCRdb re-analyzed the 5' RACE reads; it lists each CDR3 protein once, without DNA. The sample yields 150,000 to 200,000 distinct CDR3 sequences, of which the top ten take up just over 20%. Sequencing used blood T cells: a sorted CD56 or NKG2C T cell subset, CD4+ or CD8+ T cells, or bulk PBMC T cells (not recorded which). The origin of the receptors is a man aged 18 to 69 in good health.

J is TRBJ2-7 and V is TRBV5-4; no DNA is available, so the TRBD1 call from TCRdb remains unchecked. CDR1 and CDR2 (germline): SGHNT, YYREEE (reference sequence). CDR3 length: 14 amino acids. The CDR3 sequence is CASSFKAGGGEQYF.

This chain links TRBV28 with TRBJ1-1. The CDR3 length is 15 residues. Germline V gene data show CDR1 as MDHEN and CDR2 as SYDVKM. CDR3 protein: CASSSDRRTTTEAFF.

The gene calls are TRBV7-9 and TRBJ1-4. The CDR3 loop spans 15 amino acids. Germline V lookup: CDR1 SEHNR, CDR2 FQNEAQ (reference sequence). CDR3 residues: CASSHPLGGVEKLFF. Combining the CDR3 with reference TRBV7-9 and TRBJ1-4 gives the whole variable domain DTGVSQNPRHKITKRGQNVTFRCDPISEHNRLYWYRQTLGQGPEFLTYFQNEAQLEKSRLLSDRFSAERPKGSFSTLEIQRTEQGDSAMYLCASSHPLGGVEKLFFGSGTQLSVL.

The rearrangement links TRBV9 to TRBJ2-5; TCRdb reports TRBD1, a call that lacks DNA to check it against. The germline V gene encodes CDR1 SGDLS and CDR2 YYNGEE. CDR3 length: 15 amino acids. CDR3 in amino acids: CASSLSGGRGETQYF. The complete variable domain, with remaining parts taken from reference TRBV9 and TRBJ2-5, reads DSGVTQTPKHLITATGQRVTLRCSPRSGDLSVYWYQQSLDQGLQFLIQYYNGEERAKGNILERFSAQQFPDLHSELNLSSLELGDSALYFCASSLSGGRGETQYFGPGTRLLVL.

The chain carries TRBV3-1 and TRBJ2-2; TCRdb names TRBD2, which stays unverified in the absence of DNA. From germline, CDR1 is LGHDT and CDR2 YNNKEL (reference sequence). The CDR3 is made up of 18 amino acids. The chain's CDR3 is CASSQDIPSGMNTGELFF.

The chain employs TRBV12-3 or TRBV12-4 and TRBJ1-1; checking the TCRdb D call of TRBD1 is not possible without DNA. The CDR3 runs to 18 residues. This CDR3 reads CASSLGVPARAKNTEAFF.

This CDR3 reads CASSAQTSGGDTQYF. The rearrangement links TRBV5-1 to TRBJ2-3; the TCRdb D gene call, TRBD2, has no DNA to confirm it. Germline assignment: CDR1 SGHRS and CDR2 YFSETQ. The CDR3 has 15 residues.

The chain has TRBV6-2 or TRBV6-3 and TRBJ2-5; TCRdb's D gene call, TRBD1, goes unchecked for lack of DNA. CDR3 size: 14 residues. The germline CDR1 and CDR2 sequences are MNHEY and SVGEGT. This chain's CDR3 is CASSLGWGPETQYF.

V is TRBV2 and J is TRBJ2-5. This CDR3 is built from 13 residues. Germline CDR1 is SNHLY and CDR2 is FYNNEI. The CDR3 loop reads CASSGVGQETQYF.

The genes are TRBV27 and TRBJ2-3. Germline V CDR1 and CDR2: MNHEY, SMNVEV (reference sequence). This CDR3 comprises 13 residues. This CDR3 is CASSLSSDGTQYF.

This chain connects TRBV7-9 to TRBJ2-1; there is no DNA to check the TCRdb D call of TRBD2. Germline CDR1 is SEHNR and CDR2 is FQNEAQ (reference sequence). This CDR3 spans 16 amino acids. The CDR3 loop is CASSLRTSGRYNEQFF.